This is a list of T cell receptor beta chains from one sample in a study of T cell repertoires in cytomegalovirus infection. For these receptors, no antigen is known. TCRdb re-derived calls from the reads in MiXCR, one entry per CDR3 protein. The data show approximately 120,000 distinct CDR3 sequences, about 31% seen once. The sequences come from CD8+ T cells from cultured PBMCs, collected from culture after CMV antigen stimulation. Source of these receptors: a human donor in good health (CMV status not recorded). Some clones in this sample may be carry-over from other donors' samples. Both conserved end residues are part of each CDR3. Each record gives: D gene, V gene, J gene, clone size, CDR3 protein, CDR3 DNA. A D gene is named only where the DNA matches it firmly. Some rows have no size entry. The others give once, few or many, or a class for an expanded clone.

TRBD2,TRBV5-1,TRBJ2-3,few,CASSSQILARADTQYF,TGCGCCAGCAGCTCCCAAATACTAGCGAGGGCAGATACGCAGTATTTT
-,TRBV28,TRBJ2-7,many,CASTGGGGEGTYEQYF,TGTGCCAGCACTGGAGGAGGGGGTGAAGGGACCTACGAGCAGTACTTC
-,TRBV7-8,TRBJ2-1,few,CASSLFSGGPYNEQFF,TGTGCCAGCAGCTTATTTTCGGGGGGCCCTTACAATGAGCAGTTCTTC
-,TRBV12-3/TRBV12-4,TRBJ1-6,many,CASSPSGQLNSPLHF,TGTGCCAGCAGTCCCTCCGGGCAACTGAATTCACCCCTCCACTTT
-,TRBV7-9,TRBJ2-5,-,CASSLNGQGRQETQYF,TGTGCCAGCAGCTTAAACGGCCAGGGGCGCCAAGAGACCCAGTACTTC
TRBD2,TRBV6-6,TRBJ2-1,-,CASSDYLAEGANEQFF,TGTGCCAGCAGCGACTATCTAGCGGAAGGGGCCAATGAGCAGTTCTTC
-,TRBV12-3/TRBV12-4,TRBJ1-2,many,CASRKYEDGYTF,TGTGCCAGCAGGAAATATGAGGATGGCTACACCTTC
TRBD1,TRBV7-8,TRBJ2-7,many,CASSLEPGGSWTYEQYF,TGTGCCAGCAGCTTAGAGCCAGGGGGCTCTTGGACCTACGAGCAGTACTTC
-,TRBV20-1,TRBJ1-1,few,CSARRDYTEAFF,TGCAGTGCTAGACGAGATTACACTGAAGCTTTCTTT
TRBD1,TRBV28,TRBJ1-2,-,CASSLDRAEGYTF,TGTGCCAGCAGCCTTGACAGGGCCGAAGGCTACACCTTC
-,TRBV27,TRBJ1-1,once,CASSPKLKEAFF,TGTGCCAGCAGTCCGAAGTTAAAGGAAGCTTTCTTT
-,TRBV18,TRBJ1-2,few,CASSPLGGRALDGYTF,TGTGCCAGCTCACCATTAGGGGGAAGGGCCTTAGATGGCTACACCTTC
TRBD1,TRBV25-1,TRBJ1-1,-,CASLGQGSGSWTEAFF,TGTGCCAGCCTGGGACAGGGGTCGGGGTCATGGACTGAAGCTTTCTTT
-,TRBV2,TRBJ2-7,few,CASNLQGHEQYF,TGTGCCAGCAATCTACAGGGCCACGAGCAGTACTTC
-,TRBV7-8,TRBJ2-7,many,CASSLAGRVSSYEQYF,TGTGCCAGCAGCTTAGCAGGCAGGGTGAGCTCCTACGAGCAGTACTTC
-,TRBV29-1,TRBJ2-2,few,CSVDTGSDTGELFF,TGCAGCGTTGATACTGGGTCGGACACCGGGGAGCTGTTTTTT
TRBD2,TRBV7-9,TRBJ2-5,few,CASSSPSTSAETQYF,TGTGCCAGCAGCTCACCGTCGACTAGCGCAGAGACCCAGTACTTC
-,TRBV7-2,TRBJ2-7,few,CASSPVRGSYEQYF,TGTGCCAGCAGCCCCGTCCGGGGGAGCTACGAGCAGTACTTC
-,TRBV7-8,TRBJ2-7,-,CTSSPTSLYYEQYF,TGTACCAGCAGCCCGACATCATTATACTACGAGCAGTACTTC
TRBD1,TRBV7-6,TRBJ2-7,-,CASSLGTGLDEQYF,TGTGCCAGCAGCTTAGGGACAGGGTTAGACGAGCAGTACTTC
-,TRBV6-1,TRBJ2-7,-,CASSSVVSSYEQYF,TGTGCCAGCAGTAGCGTAGTTAGCTCCTACGAGCAGTACTTC
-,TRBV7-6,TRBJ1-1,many,CASSPGGLTTEAFF,TGTGCCAGCAGCCCTGGGGGGCTTACGACTGAAGCTTTCTTT
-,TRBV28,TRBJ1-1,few,CASSPREGWYTEAFF,TGTGCCAGCAGCCCGAGGGAGGGGTGGTACACTGAAGCTTTCTTT
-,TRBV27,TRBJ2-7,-,CASSFAGTGYYEQYF,TGTGCCAGCAGTTTCGCCGGGACCGGCTACTACGAGCAGTACTTC
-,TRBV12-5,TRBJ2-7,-,CASGFGDEQYF,TGTGCTAGTGGTTTCGGGGACGAGCAGTACTTC
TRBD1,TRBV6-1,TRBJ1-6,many,CASSFDPLPRDREVPTLHF,TGTGCCAGCAGTTTCGATCCTCTGCCCCGGGACAGGGAAGTTCCAACCCTCCACTTT
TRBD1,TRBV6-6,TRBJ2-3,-,CASIHWTGGTDTQYF,TGTGCCAGCATACATTGGACAGGGGGAACAGATACGCAGTATTTT
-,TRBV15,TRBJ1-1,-,CATSTEQEGTEAFF,TGTGCCACCAGCACAGAACAGGAGGGCACTGAAGCTTTCTTT
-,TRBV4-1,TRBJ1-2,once,CASSQEGNDGGYTF,TGCGCCAGCAGCCAAGAAGGGAATGACGGTGGCTACACCTTC
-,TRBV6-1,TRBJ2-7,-,CASSDIQGRYEQYF,TGTGCCAGCAGTGATATCCAGGGGAGATACGAGCAGTACTTC
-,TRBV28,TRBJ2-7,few,CASSLSGGGYEQYF,TGTGCCAGCAGTTTATCGGGTGGGGGCTACGAGCAGTACTTC
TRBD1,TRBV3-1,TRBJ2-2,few,CASSPRLEGGVSGELFF,TGTGCCAGCAGCCCCCGCCTCGAAGGGGGCGTTTCCGGGGAGCTGTTTTTT
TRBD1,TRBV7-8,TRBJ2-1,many,CASSFRDRALDEQFF,TGTGCCAGCAGCTTCAGGGACAGAGCTCTAGATGAGCAGTTCTTC
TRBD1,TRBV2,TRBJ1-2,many,CASSAGTGEDYTF,TGTGCCAGCAGCGCCGGGACAGGGGAGGACTACACCTTC
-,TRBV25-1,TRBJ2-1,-,CASLPQITQGNEQFF,TGTGCCAGCCTACCACAGATTACCCAGGGCAATGAGCAGTTCTTC
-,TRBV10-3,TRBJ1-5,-,CAISHKENQPQHF,TGTGCCATCAGTCACAAGGAGAATCAGCCCCAGCATTTT
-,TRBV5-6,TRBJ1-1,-,CASSLAEGPEAFF,TGTGCCAGCAGCTTGGCCGAGGGTCCTGAAGCTTTCTTT
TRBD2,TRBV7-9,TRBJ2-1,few,CASSSWTSGGANEQFF,TGTGCCAGCAGCTCCTGGACTAGCGGGGGGGCCAATGAGCAGTTCTTC
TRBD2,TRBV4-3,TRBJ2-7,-,CASSQGLAGGQLGSYEQYF,TGCGCCAGCAGCCAAGGGCTAGCGGGGGGGCAATTGGGATCCTACGAGCAGTACTTC